This TCR beta chain was found in a study of shared clonotypes between healthy human individuals (dated by TCRdb to about 2020). For the study in its entirety: The cohort included three men and a couple of women between 18 and 49 years of age. The study deeply sequenced blood TCR repertoires of five healthy adults to estimate repertoire size and the extent of clonotype sharing between individuals. For each donor, three plates each were used for CD4 naive and CD4 memory, two plates were used for CD8 naive, and one plate was used for CD8 memory. Leukapheresis yielded between about 0.85 and 10 billion PBMCs per donor. To increase sequencing depth and limit assay-specific biases, TCR repertoire library preparation and sequencing were carried out by different laboratories using diverse techniques.

With respect to this clone: Its target antigen remains unknown. No base quality values were provided; no much bigger clone lies one nucleotide off.

TCR CDR3 regions were amplified from genomic DNA by multiplex PCR using the deep immunoSEQ assay. Extracted genomic DNA from each cell subset was spread evenly across all wells of several immunoSEQ 96-well plates, with each plate serving as a replicate. Each replicate PCR for sorted subsets received 150 to 250 ng genomic DNA, equal to about 29,000 T cell genomes. Purified libraries were measured with a Qubit 3.0 fluorometer, size-checked on a Bioanalyzer 2100, and measured again with the KAPA Library Quantification kit. Each immunoSEQ 96-well plate was sequenced on its own single-read 150-cycle Illumina NextSeq 550 flow cell. In the paper's pipeline: Because the immunoSEQ output held only junctional sequences and lacked quality scores, the filtering could not match the filtering applied to full-length reads. To assign V/J genes and CDR3, sequences were annotated against IMGT germline references using PyIR, a Python wrapper for IgBLAST v1.9. Reads with weak V/J assignments (E-value above 1e-6), missing CDR3, stop codons, out-of-frame junctions, or ambiguous translated residues were removed. A V3J clonotype was defined by an identical inferred V gene, J gene, and CDR3 amino acid sequence. Percentage overlap between repertoires was computed as shared unique clonotypes divided by the size of the smaller repertoire. Richness of each repertoire was evaluated using RTK rarefaction, the Chao1 estimator, and Recon v2.1 estimates of unobserved clonotypes. OLGA was used to compute generation probabilities for all TCRbeta clonotypes that the gDNA method yielded from a few donors. The clones in this table, taken by TCRdb from immuneACCESS, are in-frame only. Not every clone is retained; where verified, under half of the shortfall comes from an unresolved V gene, and the cause of the rest is unknown. That table supplies the V and J calls and clone size; D and trimming were determined from the DNA. This sample comprises fewer than 3 million clones, 85% to 95% of them detected only once. The top ten hold 0.3% to 0.45% of the sample.

The donors were healthy, HIV-negative adults with no recently reported acute infections or vaccinations. Every donor was a Caucasian adult living in Nashville, Tennessee, USA. Magnetic negative selection was used to enrich CD4+ T cells, after which naive cells were positively selected on CD45RA and the negative fraction became the memory subset. After blood collection by leukapheresis, PBMCs were isolated using Ficoll-Histopaque density gradient centrifugation and then cryopreserved in the vapor phase of liquid nitrogen. Analytical flow cytometry was used to check the purity and quantity of every magnetically sorted T cell population. Genomic DNA was isolated from every sorted fraction and measured by UV absorbance on a Nanodrop 2000c. Trimming removed 4 bases from V and 8 bases from J, leaving 17 bases between the germline ends. The CDR3, cysteine through phenylalanine, is 15 amino acids long. Only the CDR3 region is kept as DNA, spanning 45 bases read in frame from base 1. CDR1 and CDR2 are drawn from the germline V gene: MNHEY, SVGAGI.

Findings and caveats that apply to the study as a whole: Larger estimated clonotype richness was generally found for naive subsets than for memory subsets. Even with the large sequencing depth, rarefaction of the sorted-subset datasets indicated that sequencing was incomplete. Across a few donors, about 4.5% of naive CD4, roughly 3.4% of naive CD8, about 2.3% of memory CD4, and under 0.45% of memory CD8 clonotypes were shared. Compared with non-shared clonotypes, clonotypes shared by all four sorted-subset donors had higher generation probabilities. Sampling was restricted to blood, and TCR repertoires in tissue are likely to differ from TCR repertoires in blood. The small number of donors limited the genetic and exposure-history diversity represented. Pairwise subsampling indicated that sequencing depth was expected to affect the degree of clonotype sharing among donors.

This chain joins TRBV6-5 to TRBJ1-4; the D gene is perhaps TRBD1, from 6 matching bases. This clonotype originated in a man between 18 and 35 years old in good health. Some clones in this sample may be carry-over from other donors' samples. Specimen: naive CD4+ T cells from PBMCs. The cell subset or site label of this sample denotes: CD45RA+ positively selected. Here the CDR3 is given as CASSSLGGIGEKLFF. The DNA sequence is TGTGCCAGCAGTTCTCTAGGGGGAATAGGAGAAAAACTGTTTTTT.